Shown below are 9 T cell receptor beta chains from a single sample sequenced in a study of CD8+ T cells in alopecia areata. Regarding treatment: oral pan-JAK inhibitor, 5-10 mg twice daily. RNA was extracted and reverse transcribed into cDNA as the sequencing template. Produced via immunoSEQ multiplex PCR; TCRdb's table is partial and in-frame only. The table lists some 190,000 clones, around 60% of them singletons. The sample in question was CD4+ T cells sorted from blood, obtained between weeks 47 and 50, from a patient treated with tofacitinib. All receptors derive from a human donor with alopecia areata.

This clone was picked up a small number of times. The rearrangement joins TRBV5-6 to TRBJ2-3, with a tentative D call TRBD2 (7 bases). Germline V gene sequence: CDR1 SGHDT, CDR2 YYEEEE. The CDR3 covers 16 residues. The V end was cut by 4 bases, the J end by 10 bases, with 25 bases between. The CDR3: CASSPQRAGAIYAQYF. CDR3 coding DNA: TGTGCCAGCAGCCCTCAACGCGCGGGGGCCATATACGCGCAGTATTTT.

The rearrangement links TRBV25-1 to TRBJ2-7; possible D gene TRBD1, 6 bases. This CDR3 contains 15 residues. The ends were cut back, 2 bases at V and 6 bases at J, with 17 bases in the middle. Germline CDR1 is MGHDK and CDR2 is SYGVNS. The CDR3 DNA follows: TGTGCCAGCAGTGAAAGTCTCCTGACAGGATCCGAGCAGTACTTC. It encodes CASSESLLTGSEQYF.

V is TRBV13 and J is TRBJ1-1; 7 bases line up with TRBD1. The V segment lost 7 bases and the J segment 1 base; nucleotides outside the gene matches: 3. From germline, CDR1 is PRHDT and CDR2 FYEKMQ (reference sequence). This CDR3 contains 13 residues. CDR3 in DNA: TGTGCCAGCATCGGGACAGAGAACACTGAAGCTTTCTTT. Translation gives CASIGTENTEAFF.

The chain uses TRBV6-1 and TRBJ2-7; 8 nucleotides agree with TRBD1. Germline lookup yields CDR1 MNHNS and CDR2 SASEGT. The V and J ends lost 6 bases and 6 bases, in that order; junction bases with no gene match: 13. The CDR3 covers 15 residues. CDR3 sequence (DNA): TGTGCCAGCAGGGCCGATCCGGGACAGGTTTTCGAGCAGTACTTC. Protein sequence: CASRADPGQVFEQYF.

This clone was counted once. DNA of the CDR3: TGCAGCGTTGATAAGATATTAAACACTGAAGCTTTCTTT. Its protein is CSVDKILNTEAFF. The V gene is TRBV29-1, the J gene TRBJ1-1; D is ambiguous. V gave up 3 bases and J gave up 2 bases, with 10 bases separating them. CDR1 SQVTM and CDR2 ANQGSEA come from the germline V gene. CDR3 length: 13 residues.

The sample holds a few counts of this clone. V and J are TRBV20-1 and TRBJ2-1; D not certain. The CDR3 extends over 11 amino acids. Trimming removed 6 bases at V and 7 bases at J, with 10 bases between. The germline CDR1 and CDR2 sequences are DFQATT and SNEGSKA (reference sequence). The CDR3 is CSAPSGNEQFF. The CDR3 DNA is TGCAGTGCCCCCTCCGGGAATGAGCAGTTCTTC.

There are a few counts of this clone. The V call is TRBV2, the J call TRBJ2-7, with 9 positions matching TRBD1. The germline CDR1 and CDR2 sequences are SNHLY and FYNNEI. CDR3 length: 13 amino acids. J gave up 6 bases and V 8 bases, and 8 bases lay outside the gene matches. The CDR3 here is CASRRTGDREQYF. As DNA, the CDR3 is TGTGCCAGCCGCCGGACAGGGGATCGCGAGCAGTACTTC. Variable domain in full (rest from reference TRBV2 and TRBJ2-7): EPEVTQTPSHQVTQMGQEVILRCVPISNHLYFYWYRQILGQKVEFLVSFYNNEISEKSEIFDDQFSVERPDGSNFTLKIRSTKLEDSAMYFCASRRTGDREQYFGPGTRLTVT.

V usage is TRBV5-1 and J usage is TRBJ2-6, with D possibly matching TRBD1 (5 bases). There are 13 residues in the CDR3. From germline, CDR1 is SGHRS and CDR2 YFSETQ. V was pared by 7 bases and J by 3 bases, with 8 bases between. The CDR3 nucleotides are TGCGCCAGCCAGGGCGGTGGGGCCAACGTCCTGACTTTC. Its translation is CASQGGGANVLTF.

The sample holds one count of this clone. An end of the junction does not agree with germline; a read error may underlie this. The chain carries TRBV10-3 and TRBJ1-4, with 9 bases that match TRBD1. Per germline, CDR1 ENHRY and CDR2 SYGVKD. CDR3 length: 14 amino acids. This CDR3 is CATSGGQGNGKLFF. As DNA, the CDR3 is TGTGCCACCAGTGGGGGACAGGGTAACGGAAAACTGTTTTTT.